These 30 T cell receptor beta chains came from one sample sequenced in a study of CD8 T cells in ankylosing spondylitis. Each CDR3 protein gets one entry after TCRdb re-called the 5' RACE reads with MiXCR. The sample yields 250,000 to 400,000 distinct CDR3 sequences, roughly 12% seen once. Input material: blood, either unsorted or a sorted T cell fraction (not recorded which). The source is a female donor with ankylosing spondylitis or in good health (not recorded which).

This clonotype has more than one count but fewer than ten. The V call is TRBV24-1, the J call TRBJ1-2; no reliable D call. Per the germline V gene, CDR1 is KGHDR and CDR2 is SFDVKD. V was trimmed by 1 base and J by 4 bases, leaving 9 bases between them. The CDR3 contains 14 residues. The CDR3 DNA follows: TGTGCCACCAGTGATTTTGAGAGTTCCTATGGCTACACCTTC. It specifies CATSDFESSYGYTF.

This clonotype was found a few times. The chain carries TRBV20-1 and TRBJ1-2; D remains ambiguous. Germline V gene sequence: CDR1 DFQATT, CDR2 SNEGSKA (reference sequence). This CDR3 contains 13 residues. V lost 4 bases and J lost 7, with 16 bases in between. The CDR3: CSATTDGRFGYTF. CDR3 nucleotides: TGCAGTGCTACGACGGACGGTCGGTTTGGCTACACCTTC.

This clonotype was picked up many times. The CDR3 DNA reads TGCGCCAGCAGCCAAGTTGGGCCGTGGAGCACAGATACGCAGTATTTT. Protein: CASSQVGPWSTDTQYF. This chain joins TRBV4-3 and TRBJ2-3; D unresolved. CDR3 length: 16 amino acids. Trimming removed 1 base at V and 0 bases at J, with 11 bases between. Looked up from germline, CDR1 is LGHNA and CDR2 is YSLEER.

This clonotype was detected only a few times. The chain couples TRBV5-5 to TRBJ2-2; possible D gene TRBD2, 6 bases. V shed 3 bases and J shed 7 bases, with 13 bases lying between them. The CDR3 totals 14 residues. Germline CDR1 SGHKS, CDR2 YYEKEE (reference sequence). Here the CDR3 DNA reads TGTGCCAGCAGCTGGGAGGTTAGGAACGGGGAGCTGTTTTTT. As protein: CASSWEVRNGELFF.

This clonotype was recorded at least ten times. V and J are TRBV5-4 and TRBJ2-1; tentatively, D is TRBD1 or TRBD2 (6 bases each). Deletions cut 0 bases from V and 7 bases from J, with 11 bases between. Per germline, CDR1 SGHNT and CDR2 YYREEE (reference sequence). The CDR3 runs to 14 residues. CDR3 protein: CASSLDRGPNEQFF. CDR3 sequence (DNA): TGTGCCAGCAGCTTGGATCGGGGGCCGAATGAGCAGTTCTTC.

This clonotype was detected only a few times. CDR3 DNA: TGCGCCAGCAGCTTGATTAAGAGTTCGGGGGCGACCCCCTACGAGCAGTACTTC. The encoded protein is CASSLIKSSGATPYEQYF. The chain uses TRBV5-1 and TRBJ2-7; perhaps D is TRBD1 or TRBD2 (6 bases each). This CDR3 contains 18 residues. Trimming left V 1 base short and J 2 bases short, with 22 bases between. Germline V CDR1 and CDR2: SGHRS, YFSETQ.

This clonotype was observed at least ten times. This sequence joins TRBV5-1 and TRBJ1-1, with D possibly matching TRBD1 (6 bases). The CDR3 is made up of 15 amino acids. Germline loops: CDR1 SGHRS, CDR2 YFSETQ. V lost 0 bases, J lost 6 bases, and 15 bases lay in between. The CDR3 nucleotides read TGCGCCAGCAGCTTGGTGAGGGGGAGCATTTCTGAAGCTTTCTTT. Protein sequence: CASSLVRGSISEAFF.

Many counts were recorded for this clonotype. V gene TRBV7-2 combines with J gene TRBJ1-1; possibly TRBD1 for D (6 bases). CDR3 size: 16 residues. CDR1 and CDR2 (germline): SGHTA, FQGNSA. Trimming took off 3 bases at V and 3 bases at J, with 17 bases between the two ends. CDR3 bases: TGTGCCAGCAGCTTGAGGGGGACGGCTGCTCACACTGAAGCTTTCTTT. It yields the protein CASSLRGTAAHTEAFF.

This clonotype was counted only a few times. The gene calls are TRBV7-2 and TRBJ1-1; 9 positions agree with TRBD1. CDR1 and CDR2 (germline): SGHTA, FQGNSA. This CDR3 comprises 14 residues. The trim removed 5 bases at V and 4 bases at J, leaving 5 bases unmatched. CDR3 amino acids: CASSAGQGLTEAFF. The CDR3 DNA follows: TGTGCCAGCAGCGCCGGACAGGGGCTCACTGAAGCTTTCTTT.

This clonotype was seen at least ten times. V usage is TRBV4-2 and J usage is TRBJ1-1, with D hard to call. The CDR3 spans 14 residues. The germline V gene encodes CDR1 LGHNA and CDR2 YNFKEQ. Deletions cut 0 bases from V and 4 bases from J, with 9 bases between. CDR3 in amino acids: CASSQEEGLTEAFF. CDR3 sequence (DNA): TGTGCCAGCAGCCAAGAGGAAGGGCTCACTGAAGCTTTCTTT.

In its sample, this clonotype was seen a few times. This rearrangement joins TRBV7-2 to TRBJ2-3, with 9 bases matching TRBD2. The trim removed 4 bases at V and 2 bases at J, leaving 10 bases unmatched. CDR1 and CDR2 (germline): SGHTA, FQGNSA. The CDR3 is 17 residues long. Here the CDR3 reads CASSSGARGGYTDTQYF. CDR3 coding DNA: TGTGCCAGCAGCTCCGGGGCGCGGGGGGGCTACACAGATACGCAGTATTTT.

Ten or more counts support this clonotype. CDR3 sequence (DNA): TGTGCCACCACCAAAGGGACTAGCGGGGCAGATACGCAGTATTTT. Encoded protein: CATTKGTSGADTQYF. The chain couples TRBV15 to TRBJ2-3; 13 nucleotides align to TRBD2. Germline values: CDR1 LNHNV, CDR2 YYDKDF (reference sequence). The CDR3 length is 15 residues. J gave up 4 bases and V 7 bases, and 5 bases lay outside the gene matches.

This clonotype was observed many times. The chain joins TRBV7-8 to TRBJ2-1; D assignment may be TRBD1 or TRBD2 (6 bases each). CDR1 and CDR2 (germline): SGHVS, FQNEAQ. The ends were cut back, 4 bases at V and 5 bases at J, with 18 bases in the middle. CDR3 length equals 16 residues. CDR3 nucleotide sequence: TGTGCCAGCAGCTCTCAGACAGGAGGGTTGCACAATGAGCAGTTCTTC. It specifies CASSSQTGGLHNEQFF.

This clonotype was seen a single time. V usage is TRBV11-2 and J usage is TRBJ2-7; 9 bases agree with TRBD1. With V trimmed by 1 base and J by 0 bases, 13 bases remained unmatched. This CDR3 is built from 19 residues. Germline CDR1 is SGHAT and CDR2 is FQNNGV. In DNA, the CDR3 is TGTGCCAGCAGCTTAGGTTCGGGGGGACAGGGTCCCAGCTCCTACGAGCAGTACTTC. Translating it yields CASSLGSGGQGPSSYEQYF.

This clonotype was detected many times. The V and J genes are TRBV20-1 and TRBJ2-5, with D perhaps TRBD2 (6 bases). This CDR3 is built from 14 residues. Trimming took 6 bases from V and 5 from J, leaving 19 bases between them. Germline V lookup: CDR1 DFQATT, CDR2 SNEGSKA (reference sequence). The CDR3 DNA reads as TGCAGTGCCCCCGGGATAGCGGATTTGGAGACCCAGTACTTC. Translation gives CSAPGIADLETQYF.

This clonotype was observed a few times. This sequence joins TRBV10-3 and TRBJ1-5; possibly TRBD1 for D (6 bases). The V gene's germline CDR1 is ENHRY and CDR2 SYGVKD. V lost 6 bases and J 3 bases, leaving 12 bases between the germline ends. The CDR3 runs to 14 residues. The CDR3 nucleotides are TGTGCCATCAGAGACCAGGGGATCAATCAGCCCCAGCATTTT. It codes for CAIRDQGINQPQHF.

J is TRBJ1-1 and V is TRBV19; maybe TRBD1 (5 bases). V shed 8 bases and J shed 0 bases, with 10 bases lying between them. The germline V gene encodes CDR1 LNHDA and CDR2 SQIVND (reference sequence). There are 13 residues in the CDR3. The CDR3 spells CASSGRLNTEAFF. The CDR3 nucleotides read TGTGCCAGTTCGGGACGGTTGAACACTGAAGCTTTCTTT.

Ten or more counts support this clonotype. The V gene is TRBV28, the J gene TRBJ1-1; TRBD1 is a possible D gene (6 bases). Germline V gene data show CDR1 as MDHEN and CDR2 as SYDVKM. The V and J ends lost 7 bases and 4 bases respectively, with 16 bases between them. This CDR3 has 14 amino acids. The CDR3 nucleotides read TGTGCCAGCACCCAAAGAGGGGGTGGCACTGAAGCTTTCTTT. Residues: CASTQRGGGTEAFF.

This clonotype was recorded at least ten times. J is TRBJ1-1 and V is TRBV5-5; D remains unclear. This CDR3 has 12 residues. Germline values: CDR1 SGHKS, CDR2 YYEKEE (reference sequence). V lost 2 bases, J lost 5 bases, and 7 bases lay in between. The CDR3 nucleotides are TGTGCCAGCAGCTTCGGGTCAACTGAAGCTTTCTTT. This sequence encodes CASSFGSTEAFF.

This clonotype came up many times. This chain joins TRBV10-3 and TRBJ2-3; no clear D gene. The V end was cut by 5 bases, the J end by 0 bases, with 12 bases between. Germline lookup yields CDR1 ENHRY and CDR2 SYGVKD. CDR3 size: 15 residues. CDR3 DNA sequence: TGTGCCATCAGTCAGGCGGTACAAAGCACAGATACGCAGTATTTT. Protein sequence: CAISQAVQSTDTQYF.

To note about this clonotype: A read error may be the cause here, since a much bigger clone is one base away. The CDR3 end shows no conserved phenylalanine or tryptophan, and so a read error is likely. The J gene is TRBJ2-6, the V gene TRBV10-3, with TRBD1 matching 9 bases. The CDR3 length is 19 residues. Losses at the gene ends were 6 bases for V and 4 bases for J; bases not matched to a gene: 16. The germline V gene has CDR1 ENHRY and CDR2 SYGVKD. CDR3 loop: CAIREITGTGSLGANVLTL. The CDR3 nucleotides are TGTGCCATCAGAGAGATAACGGGGACAGGGAGTCTGGGGGCCAACGTCCTGACTTTG.

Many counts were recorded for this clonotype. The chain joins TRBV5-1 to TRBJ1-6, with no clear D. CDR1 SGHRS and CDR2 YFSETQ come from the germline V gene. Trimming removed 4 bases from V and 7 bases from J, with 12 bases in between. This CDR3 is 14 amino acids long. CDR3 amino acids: CASSLGILNSPLHF. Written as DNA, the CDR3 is TGCGCCAGCAGCCTCGGGATCCTGAATTCACCCCTCCACTTT.

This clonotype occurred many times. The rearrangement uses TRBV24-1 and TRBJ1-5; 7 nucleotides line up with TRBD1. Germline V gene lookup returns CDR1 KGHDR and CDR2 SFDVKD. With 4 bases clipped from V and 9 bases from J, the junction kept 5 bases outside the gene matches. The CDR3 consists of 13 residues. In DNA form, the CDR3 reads TGTGCCACCAGTGAGGCAGGGGGTCCGCCCCAGCATTTT. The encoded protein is CATSEAGGPPQHF.

The CDR3: CASSSYQGTGANVLTF. The DNA for the CDR3 is TGCGCCAGCAGCTCCTACCAGGGCACGGGGGCCAACGTCCTGACTTTC. J is TRBJ2-6 and V is TRBV5-1, with TRBD1 as a possible D gene (5 bases). CDR1 SGHRS and CDR2 YFSETQ come from the germline V gene. The V gene lost 3 bases and the J gene lost 4 bases, with 14 bases spanning the gap. The CDR3 is made up of 16 amino acids.

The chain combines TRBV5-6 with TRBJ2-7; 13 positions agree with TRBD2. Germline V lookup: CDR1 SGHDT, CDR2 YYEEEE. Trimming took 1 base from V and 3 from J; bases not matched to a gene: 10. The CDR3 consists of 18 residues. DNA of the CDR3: TGTGCCAGCAGCTTGAGAGAACTAGCGGGAGGGCAAATCTACGAGCAGTACTTC. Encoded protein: CASSLRELAGGQIYEQYF.

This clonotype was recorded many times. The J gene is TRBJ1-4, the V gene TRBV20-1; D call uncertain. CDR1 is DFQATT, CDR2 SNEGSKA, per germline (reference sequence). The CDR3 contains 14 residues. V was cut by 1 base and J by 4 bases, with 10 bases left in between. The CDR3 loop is CSARVSQINEKLFF. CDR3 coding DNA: TGCAGTGCTAGAGTTTCCCAAATTAATGAAAAACTGTTTTTT.

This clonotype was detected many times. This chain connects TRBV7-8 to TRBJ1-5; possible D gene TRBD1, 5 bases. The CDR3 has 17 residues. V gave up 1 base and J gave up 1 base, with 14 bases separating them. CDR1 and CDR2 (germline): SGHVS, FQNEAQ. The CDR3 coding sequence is TGTGCCAGCAGCTTAGGGAGAGGGGTGGAAAGCAATCAGCCCCAGCATTTT. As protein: CASSLGRGVESNQPQHF.

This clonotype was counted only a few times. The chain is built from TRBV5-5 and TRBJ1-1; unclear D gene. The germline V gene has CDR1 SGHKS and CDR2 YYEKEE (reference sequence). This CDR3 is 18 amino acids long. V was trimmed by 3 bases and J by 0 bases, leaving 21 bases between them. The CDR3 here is CASSSRSTESLMNTEAFF. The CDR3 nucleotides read TGTGCCAGCAGCTCCAGATCGACCGAATCTTTGATGAACACTGAAGCTTTCTTT. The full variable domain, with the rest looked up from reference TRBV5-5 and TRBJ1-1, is DAGVTQSPTHLIKTRGQQVTLRCSPISGHKSVSWYQQVLGQGPQFIFQYYEKEERGRGNFPDRFSARQFPNYSSELNVNALLLGDSALYLCASSSRSTESLMNTEAFFGQGTRLTVV.

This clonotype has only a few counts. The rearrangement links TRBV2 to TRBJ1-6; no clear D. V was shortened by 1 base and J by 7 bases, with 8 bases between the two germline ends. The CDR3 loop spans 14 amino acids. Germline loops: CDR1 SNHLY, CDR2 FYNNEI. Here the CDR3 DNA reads TGTGCCAGCAGTGAAGGGGTAGAGAATTCACCCCTCCACTTT. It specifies CASSEGVENSPLHF. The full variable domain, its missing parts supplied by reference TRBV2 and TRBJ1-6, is EPEVTQTPSHQVTQMGQEVILRCVPISNHLYFYWYRQILGQKVEFLVSFYNNEISEKSEIFDDQFSVERPDGSNFTLKIRSTKLEDSAMYFCASSEGVENSPLHFGNGTRLTVT.

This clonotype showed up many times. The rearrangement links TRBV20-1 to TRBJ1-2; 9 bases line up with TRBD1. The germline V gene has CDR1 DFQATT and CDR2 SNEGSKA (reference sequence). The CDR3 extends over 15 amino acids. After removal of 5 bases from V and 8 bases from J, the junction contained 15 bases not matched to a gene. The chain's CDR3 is CSAQDRGTTRGGYTF. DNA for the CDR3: TGCAGTGCTCAAGACAGGGGGACAACTCGCGGAGGCTACACCTTC.